This TCR beta chain was retrieved from a study of T cells in Graves' hyperthyroidism and ophthalmopathy. TCR beta CDR3 sequences were amplified from RNA transcripts. HTBI primers drove first-round RT-PCR of the TCR CDR3. TCRdb fed the multiplex PCR reads into MiXCR, producing one record per CDR3 protein. The table records approximately 520,000 distinct CDR3 sequences, around a quarter of them present only once. This clonotype occurred a few times. Its antigen is currently unknown. Study-wide results and limits: Clonotypes that were expanded in thyroid above 0.001 mostly appeared in blood too. The model foresaw ophthalmopathy a median around 6 months prior to onset.

The sample taken for sequencing was blood. The clonotype originates from a woman in her thirties with Graves' ophthalmopathy.

CDR3 sequence: CASSQVAGLGNQPQHF. The CDR3 DNA is TGCGCCAGCAGCCAAGTGGCGGGGCTTGGCAATCAGCCCCAGCATTTT. The rearrangement uses TRBV4-1 and TRBJ1-5, with a possible D match to TRBD1 (5 bases). The CDR3 runs to 16 residues. Germline assignment: CDR1 MGHRA and CDR2 YSYEKL. V lost 1 base and J 2 bases, leaving 12 bases between the germline ends.